Listed here are 18 T cell receptor beta chains from one sample, sequenced in a study of T cell responses to AZD1222 COVID-19 vaccine. Clones were sequenced by immunoSEQ multiplex PCR, and TCRdb holds only the in-frame ones, with some missing. The sample shows around 180,000 clones, roughly 88% of them seen only once. The starting material was peripheral blood, obtained on day 0 of AZD1222 vaccination. The receptors were gathered from an adult in good health.

In nucleotides, the CDR3 is TGTGCCAGCTCACCATTACCGTCAGGGACGGCTGAGCAGTTCTTC. Protein sequence: CASSPLPSGTAEQFF. V usage is TRBV18 and J usage is TRBJ2-1; possibly TRBD1 or TRBD2 for D (5 bases each). Germline V lookup: CDR1 KGHSH, CDR2 LQKENI. This CDR3 spans 15 amino acids. With 2 bases removed from V and 9 bases from J, the gap between germline ends came to 17 bases.

V and J are TRBV19 and TRBJ1-5; 7 bases are a match to TRBD1. The germline V gene encodes CDR1 LNHDA and CDR2 SQIVND (reference sequence). There are 15 residues in the CDR3. The V segment lost 2 bases and the J segment 7 bases; nucleotides outside the gene matches: 8. CDR3: CASSITGASAQPQHF. CDR3 DNA: TGTGCCAGTAGTATAACAGGGGCGAGCGCCCAGCCCCAGCATTTT.

The V gene is TRBV19, the J gene TRBJ1-1; D uncertain. The CDR3 extends over 13 amino acids. Germline assignment: CDR1 LNHDA and CDR2 SQIVND (reference sequence). Trimming took 3 bases from V and 1 from J, leaving 6 bases between them. The CDR3 loop reads CASSIGENTEAFF. The CDR3 nucleotides read TGTGCCAGTAGTATTGGGGAGAACACTGAAGCTTTCTTT.

The chain is built from TRBV4-1 and TRBJ1-3; 10 nucleotides line up with TRBD1. The CDR3 sequence is 16 residues long. CDR1 MGHRA and CDR2 YSYEKL come from the germline V gene. The V gene end was trimmed by 5 bases and the J gene end by 6 bases; junction bases not matched to a gene: 10. Written as DNA, the CDR3 is TGCGCCAGCAGCGGACGACAGGGGGCGCGGGAAAACACCATATATTTT. This encodes CASSGRQGARENTIYF.

The rearrangement uses TRBV27 and TRBJ2-4; D may be TRBD2 (6 bases). This CDR3 has 16 residues. The germline CDR1 and CDR2 sequences are MNHEY and SMNVEV (reference sequence). V lost 1 base and J 1 base, leaving 11 bases between the germline ends. CDR3 in amino acids: CASSLWQAGAKNIQYF. CDR3 nucleotides: TGTGCCAGCAGTTTATGGCAGGCGGGGGCCAAAAACATTCAGTACTTC.

This chain links TRBV11-2 with TRBJ2-7; the D is unclear. Germline loops: CDR1 SGHAT, CDR2 FQNNGV. This CDR3 is 12 amino acids long. V lost 1 base, J lost 4 bases, and 5 bases lay in between. CDR3 DNA sequence: TGTGCCAGCAGCTTAGGGGTATACGAGCAGTACTTC. It specifies CASSLGVYEQYF.

The chain links TRBV5-1 to TRBJ1-1; tentative D call: TRBD1 (6 bases). Trimming took 3 bases from V and 11 from J, leaving 14 bases between them. The CDR3 is 12 residues long. The germline gives CDR1 SGHRS, CDR2 YFSETQ. The CDR3 reads CASSWGAEKAFF. CDR3 bases: TGCGCCAGCAGCTGGGGGGCAGAGAAGGCTTTCTTT.

The rearrangement links TRBV7-2 to TRBJ1-5; TRBD1 matches at 7 bases. Germline V gene data show CDR1 as SGHTA and CDR2 as FQGNSA. With V trimmed by 5 bases and J by 0 bases, 4 bases remained unmatched. The CDR3 is 15 amino acids. The CDR3 here is CASSPRGHSNQPQHF. DNA of the CDR3: TGTGCCAGCAGCCCAAGGGGGCATAGCAATCAGCCCCAGCATTTT.

This clone was detected once. The chain has TRBV29-1 and TRBJ2-1; D is undetermined. This CDR3 is 14 amino acids long. V gave up 1 base and J gave up 0 bases, with 7 bases separating them. Germline CDR1 and CDR2: SQVTM and ANQGSEA. The CDR3 loop reads CSVEGRSSYNEQFF. In DNA form, the CDR3 reads TGCAGCGTTGAAGGCAGGAGCTCCTACAATGAGCAGTTCTTC.

CDR3 amino acids: CASSFLTYNSPLHF. CDR3 DNA: TGTGCCAGCAGTTTCCTGACCTATAATTCACCCCTCCACTTT. This sequence joins TRBV27 and TRBJ1-6, with D uncertain. The germline gives CDR1 MNHEY, CDR2 SMNVEV (reference sequence). This CDR3 spans 14 amino acids. Trimming shortened V by 3 bases and J by 2 bases, and 5 bases separated the two germline ends.

CDR3 in DNA: TGTGCCAGCAGCGCCACGTGGGAGGGGCAAACTGAAGCTTTCTTT. Translation gives CASSATWEGQTEAFF. The rearrangement joins TRBV5-4 to TRBJ1-1; TRBD1 is a possible D gene (5 bases). V was cut by 4 bases and J by 5 bases, with 18 bases left in between. Germline CDR1 reads SGHNT; CDR2 reads YYREEE (reference sequence). CDR3 length: 15 amino acids. The full variable domain, with the rest looked up from reference TRBV5-4 and TRBJ1-1, is ETGVTQSPTHLIKTRGQQVTLRCSSQSGHNTVSWYQQALGQGPQFIFQYYREEENGRGNFPPRFSGLQFPNYSSELNVNALELDDSALYLCASSATWEGQTEAFFGQGTRLTVV.

This sequence joins TRBV2 and TRBJ1-6; 9 nucleotides line up with TRBD1. Germline V gene data show CDR1 as SNHLY and CDR2 as FYNNEI. This CDR3 is 16 amino acids long. The V gene end was trimmed by 6 bases and the J gene end by 4 bases; junction bases not matched to a gene: 7. CDR3 amino acids: CASSEGQGGYNSPLHF. For the CDR3, the DNA is TGTGCCAGCAGCGAGGGACAGGGTGGATATAATTCACCCCTCCACTTT.

The chain combines TRBV15 with TRBJ1-5; 11 positions match TRBD1. Germline CDR1 reads LNHNV; CDR2 reads YYDKDF (reference sequence). This CDR3 spans 18 amino acids. The J segment lost 5 bases and the V segment lost 2 bases, leaving 11 bases of the junction unmatched. The CDR3: CATSRLRPGTGGDQPQHF. The CDR3, as DNA: TGTGCCACCAGCAGATTACGCCCTGGGACAGGGGGGGATCAGCCCCAGCATTTT.

The rearrangement joins TRBV7-8 to TRBJ2-5, with a tentative D call TRBD2 (7 bases). The CDR3 contains 16 residues. Germline V lookup: CDR1 SGHVS, CDR2 FQNEAQ. V was pared by 8 bases and J by 5 bases, with 24 bases between. CDR3 sequence reads: CASSEGGGPLRETQYF. The CDR3 nucleotides read TGTGCCAGCTCAGAGGGGGGGGGCCCTCTCCGGGAGACCCAGTACTTC.

V is TRBV11-3 and J is TRBJ2-1; 9 bases agree with TRBD2. The CDR3 is 15 residues long. Per the germline V gene, CDR1 is SGHNT and CDR2 is YENEEA. The V and J ends lost 1 base and 2 bases, in that order; junction bases with no gene match: 0. The CDR3 coding sequence is TGTGCCAGCAGCTTAGGCGGGGGGGCCTACAATGAGCAGTTCTTC. It yields the protein CASSLGGGAYNEQFF.

CDR3 coding DNA: TGCGCCAGCAGGAACACTTTAAACTCTGGAAACACCATATATTTT. Protein sequence: CASRNTLNSGNTIYF. The V call is TRBV5-1, the J call TRBJ1-3; the D is unclear. CDR1 SGHRS and CDR2 YFSETQ come from the germline V gene. This CDR3 comprises 15 residues. The V gene lost 5 bases and the J gene lost 0 bases, with 12 bases spanning the gap.

This clone came up once. This chain connects TRBV4-2 to TRBJ2-1, with a possible D match to TRBD1 (7 bases). CDR3 size: 15 residues. Germline CDR1 reads LGHNA; CDR2 reads YNFKEQ. V was pared by 3 bases and J by 5 bases, with 14 bases between. The CDR3 spells CASSHRQGGNNEQFF. The CDR3 nucleotides read TGTGCCAGCAGCCACAGACAGGGCGGGAACAATGAGCAGTTCTTC.

This chain connects TRBV9 to TRBJ1-2, with TRBD1 as a possible D gene (5 bases). CDR1 SGDLS and CDR2 YYNGEE come from the germline V gene. The CDR3 is 17 residues long. The V and J ends lost 0 bases and 7 bases respectively, with 22 bases between them. CDR3 sequence reads: CASSVGLVGQGGLGYTF. In nucleotides, the CDR3 is TGTGCCAGCAGCGTAGGTTTGGTGGGGCAGGGTGGACTTGGCTACACCTTC.